Listed here are 25 T cell receptor beta chains from one sample, sequenced in a study of kidney transplant recipient with SARS-CoV-2 infection. MiXCR, run by TCRdb on the reads, gives a single entry per CDR3 protein. The repertoire includes about 250,000 distinct CDR3 sequences, more than 25% of them detected once, and under 7.5% sits in the top ten. Sequences were derived from a blood sample, sampled at baseline and on day 111 from a kidney transplant recipient. The receptors shown here come from a male patient aged 30 to 39 who had COVID-19 and was a kidney transplant recipient. The graft donor may account for some of the T cells.

Note on this clonotype: A much more abundant neighbour one base away suggests this may be a read error. This chain uses TRBV7-6 with TRBJ1-2; D unresolved. The CDR3 consists of 17 residues. Germline lookup yields CDR1 SGHVS and CDR2 FNYEAQ. The CDR3 loop is CASSYYTESRKTYGHTF. The CDR3, as DNA: TGTGCCAGCAGCTACTATACTGAATCTCGAAAGACCTATGGCCACACCTTC.

The chain uses TRBV19 and TRBJ2-7; 10 bases are a match to TRBD2. The CDR3 length is 14 residues. Germline V gene lookup returns CDR1 LNHDA and CDR2 SQIVND (reference sequence). The junction had 3 bases not matched to a gene; V was cut back by 7 bases and J by 0 bases. This chain's CDR3 is CASTPSGSSYEQYF. For the CDR3, the DNA is TGTGCCAGTACTCCTAGCGGGAGCTCCTACGAGCAGTACTTC.

The chain combines TRBV21-1 with TRBJ2-4. TRBV21-1 represents a pseudogene. CDR3 length: 17 amino acids. CDR3 loop: CASSARLATARKNIQYF. The CDR3 coding sequence is TGTGCCAGCAGTGCTCGGTTAGCTACAGCAAGGAAAAACATTCAGTACTTC.

In its sample, this clonotype was seen many times. This chain joins TRBV20-1 and TRBJ1-2; D unresolved. The germline V gene encodes CDR1 DFQATT and CDR2 SNEGSKA (reference sequence). The CDR3 totals 16 residues. The V and J ends lost 5 bases and 4 bases respectively, with 23 bases between them. The CDR3 reads CSADTPLFRKTYGYTF. CDR3 nucleotides: TGCAGTGCTGACACCCCGCTGTTTCGAAAGACCTATGGCTACACCTTC.

About this clonotype: A much larger clonotype is one base distant, so this may be a read error. The V gene is TRBV8-2, the J gene TRBJ2-6. TRBV8-2 is a pseudogene segment. This CDR3 comprises 17 residues. The CDR3 reads CGIIGRITQSWANVLTF. The CDR3 nucleotides read TGTGGCATAATCGGCAGGATAACACAAAGTTGGGCCAACGTCCTGACTTTC.

Turning to this clonotype: A single base separates this from a much larger clone, so it may be a read error. The chain uses TRBV20-1 and TRBJ1-1; 9 bases are a match to TRBD1. This CDR3 has 13 residues. The V gene's germline CDR1 is DFQATT and CDR2 SNEGSKA (reference sequence). CDR3 DNA: TGCGGTTCGGGACAGGGTTTCGACTCTGAAGCTTTCTTT. Protein: CGSGQGFDSEAFF.

The count of this clonotype is one. The chain couples TRBV6-2 or TRBV6-3 to TRBJ1-2; no reliable D call. In germline, CDR1 is MNHEY, CDR2 SVGEGT. The CDR3 loop spans 17 amino acids. The ends were cut back, 5 bases at V and 4 bases at J, with 23 bases in the middle. CDR3 DNA sequence: TGTGCCAGCAGTGGTGGGAAGTGGTGCTGGAAGACCTATGGCTACACCTTC. This sequence encodes CASSGGKWCWKTYGYTF.

This chain uses TRBV19 with TRBJ2-3; D gene ambiguous. The CDR3 spans 14 residues. Germline values: CDR1 LNHDA, CDR2 SQIVND (reference sequence). The V end lost 6 bases, the J end lost 1 base, and 11 bases lay between the germline ends. The CDR3 here is CASRADGGTDTQYF. CDR3 nucleotide sequence: TGTGCCAGTAGGGCCGATGGCGGCACAGATACGCAGTATTTT.

This clonotype was observed at least ten times. The rearrangement uses TRBV9 and TRBJ2-1; 7 bases fit TRBD1. CDR1 is SGDLS, CDR2 YYNGEE, per germline. CDR3 length: 17 amino acids. V dropped 0 bases and J dropped 2; count of bases not matched to a gene: 8. CDR3 nucleotide sequence: TGTGCCAGCAGCGTAGCCGTACAGGGGATAACCTACAATGAGCAGTTCTTC. Its protein product is CASSVAVQGITYNEQFF.

This clonotype has ten or more counts. This chain joins TRBV29-1 and TRBJ2-7, with a weak D call TRBD1 (6 bases). The V and J ends lost 4 bases and 4 bases respectively, with 17 bases between them. Germline CDR1 reads SQVTM; CDR2 reads ANQGSEA. This CDR3 has 14 residues. The CDR3 DNA sequence: TGCAGCGTTGGGGACGAGACAGGAGTTTACGAGCAGTACTTC. The encoded protein is CSVGDETGVYEQYF.

The genes are TRBV3-1 and TRBJ2-3; D uncertain. The CDR3 loop spans 15 amino acids. Germline V gives CDR1 LGHDT, CDR2 YNNKEL (reference sequence). The V end lost 3 bases, the J end lost 1 base, and 11 bases lay between the germline ends. CDR3 bases: TGTGCCAGCAGCCACTCTTACACCCGCACAGATACGCAGTATTTT. This sequence encodes CASSHSYTRTDTQYF.

This clonotype was counted many times. The chain has TRBV30 and TRBJ1-6, with TRBD1 as a possible D gene (5 bases). The ends were cut back, 6 bases at V and 0 bases at J, with 15 bases in the middle. From germline, CDR1 is GTSNPN and CDR2 SVGIG (reference sequence). The CDR3 is made up of 16 amino acids. This chain's CDR3 is CACGQGRSSYNSPLHF. The CDR3 DNA follows: TGTGCCTGTGGGCAGGGAAGGAGCTCCTATAATTCACCCCTCCACTTT. The variable domain in full, completed from reference TRBV30 and TRBJ1-6, reads SQTIHQWPATLVQPVGSPLSLECTVEGTSNPNLYWYRQAAGRGLQLLFYSVGIGQISSEVPQNLSASRPQDRQFILSSKKLLLSDSGFYLCACGQGRSSYNSPLHFGNGTRLTVT.

In the case of this clonotype: A much bigger clone sits one base away, suggesting this may be a read error. The chain carries TRBV24-1 and TRBJ2-1; D may be TRBD1 (6 bases). The CDR3 loop spans 13 amino acids. Germline V gene lookup returns CDR1 KGHDR and CDR2 SFDVKD. CDR3 DNA: TGTGCCGCCAGTGGACAGAACTACAATGAGCAGTTCTTC. Its translation is CAASGQNYNEQFF.

This clonotype was seen repeatedly, ten times or more. The chain employs TRBV27 and TRBJ1-6; D not resolved. CDR3 length: 14 residues. Trimming shortened V by 1 base and J by 14 bases, and 15 bases separated the two germline ends. Germline V gene sequence: CDR1 MNHEY, CDR2 SMNVEV (reference sequence). CDR3 protein: CASSLWAGIRALHF. The CDR3 DNA reads as TGTGCCAGCAGTTTATGGGCGGGAATTCGGGCCCTCCACTTT.

About this clonotype itself: A much larger clone is a single base away; this may be a read error. The rearrangement uses TRBV5-1 and TRBJ2-6, with unresolved D. The CDR3 covers 13 residues. Germline values: CDR1 SGHRS, CDR2 YFSETQ. Trimming removed 1 base at V and 8 bases at J, with 7 bases between. The CDR3 coding sequence is TGCGCCAGCAGCTTGAGCCTTCCCAACGTCCTGACTTTC. It specifies CASSLSLPNVLTF.

On this clonotype: A read error is possible here, since a much larger clone lies one base away. The J gene is TRBJ2-3, the V gene TRBV3-1; 8 bases match TRBD1. Germline V lookup: CDR1 LGHDT, CDR2 YNNKEL (reference sequence). The CDR3 consists of 16 residues. CDR3 in amino acids: CTSSQDGAGGFDTQYF. In DNA form, the CDR3 reads TGTACCAGCAGCCAAGATGGGGCAGGGGGCTTTGATACGCAGTATTTT.

This clonotype was seen repeatedly, ten times or more. The chain has TRBV28 and TRBJ1-2, with D perhaps TRBD1 (5 bases). The CDR3 loop spans 15 amino acids. V was trimmed by 5 bases and J by 5 bases, leaving 18 bases between them. Germline V gene lookup returns CDR1 MDHEN and CDR2 SYDVKM. The CDR3 nucleotides read TGTGCCAGCAGTCCGGGGAGGGGCCTCACTTATGGCTACACCTTC. It encodes CASSPGRGLTYGYTF.

The sample holds many counts of this clonotype. The chain employs TRBV6-1 and TRBJ2-1; 10 bases match TRBD2. Germline values: CDR1 MNHNS, CDR2 SASEGT. V lost 4 bases and J lost 3; bases outside the gene matches: 3. This CDR3 spans 15 amino acids. CDR3 amino acids: CASSGAGGNYNEQFF. The CDR3 DNA is TGTGCCAGCAGTGGAGCGGGAGGGAACTACAATGAGCAGTTCTTC.

About this clonotype: A much larger clone lies one base from this, so it may be a read error. The V and J genes are TRBV6-5 and TRBJ1-2, with D maybe TRBD1 (5 bases). Germline V CDR1 and CDR2: MNHEY, SVGAGI. Trimming shortened V by 5 bases and J by 4 bases, and 23 bases separated the two germline ends. This CDR3 contains 17 residues. CDR3: CASSVLGECRRTYGYTF. The CDR3 bases are TGTGCCAGCAGTGTTTTGGGGGAATGTAGAAGGACCTATGGCTACACCTTC.

To note about this clonotype: Being one base from a much bigger clone, this may be a read error. This rearrangement joins TRBV5-1 to TRBJ1-2, with D hard to call. The germline V gene has CDR1 SGHRS and CDR2 YFSETQ. The CDR3 extends over 13 amino acids. As DNA, the CDR3 is TGCGCCAGCGGCTTGTCACCGAACTATGGCTACACCTTC. It specifies CASGLSPNYGYTF.

With regard to this clonotype: A much larger clone lies a single base off, so this may be a read error. The V call is TRBV29-1, the J call TRBJ2-7, with 7 bases matching TRBD1. Germline V lookup: CDR1 SQVTM, CDR2 ANQGSEA. The ends lost 6 bases at V and 0 bases at J; junction bases unmatched: 8. The CDR3 is 14 amino acids. This CDR3 reads CSVETGDGSYEQYF. In DNA form, the CDR3 reads TGCAGCGTCGAAACAGGGGACGGCTCCTACGAGCAGTACTTC.

This clonotype was observed at least ten times. The V call is TRBV7-9, the J call TRBJ2-5; 9 positions agree with TRBD1. The trim removed 2 bases at V and 4 bases at J, leaving 8 bases unmatched. The germline gives CDR1 SEHNR, CDR2 FQNEAQ (reference sequence). This CDR3 has 16 amino acids. The CDR3 here is CASSLPGPTGGETQYF. Written as DNA, the CDR3 is TGTGCCAGCAGCTTACCTGGCCCGACAGGGGGAGAGACCCAGTACTTC.

There are many counts of this clonotype. The V call is TRBV6-9, the J call TRBJ1-2; no firm D call. Germline-derived CDR1 and CDR2 are MNHGY and SVAAGI. The CDR3 extends over 17 amino acids. V lost 4 bases and J 4 bases, leaving 22 bases between the germline ends. The CDR3 is CASSLTTPYGKTYGYTF. The DNA for the CDR3 is TGTGCCAGCAGTTTGACAACGCCTTACGGAAAGACCTATGGCTACACCTTC.

As regards this clonotype: A much larger clonotype is one base distant, so this may be a read error. The chain couples TRBV25-1 to TRBJ1-2; D unclear. Germline V gene sequence: CDR1 MGHDK, CDR2 SYGVNS. V lost 5 bases, J lost 4 bases, and 23 bases lay in between. This CDR3 comprises 17 residues. The CDR3 region is CASSYYLELGKTYGYTF. CDR3 DNA: TGTGCCAGCAGTTACTACCTAGAACTGGGAAAGACCTATGGCTACACCTTC.

This clonotype was counted ten times or more. V is TRBV3-1 and J is TRBJ2-2, with D uncertain. V lost 5 bases and J 5 bases, leaving 24 bases between the germline ends. CDR1 is LGHDT, CDR2 YNNKEL, per germline (reference sequence). CDR3 length equals 18 residues. As DNA, the CDR3 is TGTGCCAGCAGCGTAGGGCCTCCCATTTCAGGCTTGACCGGGGAGCTGTTTTTT. It yields the protein CASSVGPPISGLTGELFF.